This T cell receptor (beta chain) was captured by sequencing in a study of T cell repertoires in cytomegalovirus infection. Study-level information: Public TCR beta signatures indicated both CMV infection and matching HLA type. General study results and limits: Predominance within the ex vivo response was attributable to HLA-C-restricted CMV-specific TCR beta clonotypes. Summed frequency of public TCR beta families distinguished CMV carriers with the relevant HLA.

TCRdb re-called the reads with MiXCR, one entry per CDR3 protein. The sample consists of 150,000 to 200,000 distinct CDR3 sequences, approximately 30% of them appearing once. Comment on this clonotype: Its antigen is not identified.

Germline V lookup: CDR1 SGHRS, CDR2 YFSETQ. Trimming left V 4 bases short and J 4 bases short, with 14 bases between. There are 15 residues in the CDR3. Input material: PBMCs. The TCR comes from a human donor in good health (CMV status not recorded). Some clones in this sample may be carry-over from other donors' samples. This chain connects TRBV5-1 to TRBJ2-2; a possible D gene is TRBD2 (6 bases). CDR3 sequence (DNA): TGCGCCAGCAGCCTCGGGGGTATGATCACCGGGGAGCTGTTTTTT. The encoded protein is CASSLGGMITGELFF.